The following is a T cell receptor (beta chain) sequence with its context. The sample originates from a study of T cell changes during pregnancy in multiple sclerosis. This CDR3 is built from 15 residues. The germline CDR1 and CDR2 sequences are GTSNPN and SVGIG (reference sequence). The germline V and J ends were trimmed by 3 bases and 0 bases, with 15 bases remaining between them. Repertoires were generated with immunoSEQ multiplex PCR, while TCRdb's copy carries only in-frame clones and drops some. The sample contains 34,000 or so clones, approximately 90% of which appear only once. The specimen comprised peripheral blood, sampled in the second trimester of pregnancy. The chain joins TRBV30 to TRBJ2-7; tentative D call: TRBD2 (6 bases). The clonotype was recovered from a female donor in good health, enrolled as a control in a pregnancy study. This chain's CDR3 is CAWRPFGGSSYEQYF. In DNA form, the CDR3 reads TGTGCCTGGAGACCCTTCGGGGGAAGCTCCTACGAGCAGTACTTC. The full variable domain, completed using reference TRBV30 and TRBJ2-7, is SQTIHQWPATLVQPVGSPLSLECTVEGTSNPNLYWYRQAAGRGLQLLFYSVGIGQISSEVPQNLSASRPQDRQFILSSKKLLLSDSGFYLCAWRPFGGSSYEQYFGPGTRLTVT.